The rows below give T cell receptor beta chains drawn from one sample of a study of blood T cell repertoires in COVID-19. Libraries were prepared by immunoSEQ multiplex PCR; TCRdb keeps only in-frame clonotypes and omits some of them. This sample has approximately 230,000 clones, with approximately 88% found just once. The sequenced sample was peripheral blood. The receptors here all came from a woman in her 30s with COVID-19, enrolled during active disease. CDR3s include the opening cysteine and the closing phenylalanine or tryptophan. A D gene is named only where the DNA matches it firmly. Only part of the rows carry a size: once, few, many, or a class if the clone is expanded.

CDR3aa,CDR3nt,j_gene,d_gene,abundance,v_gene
CATSDPKGPDNEQFF,TGTGCCACCAGTGACCCCAAGGGGCCGGACAATGAGCAGTTCTTC,TRBJ2-1,NA,NA,TRBV24-1
CASSSNRRNEKLFF,TGTGCCAGCAGTTCCAACAGAAGGAATGAAAAACTGTTTTTT,TRBJ1-4,NA,NA,TRBV28
CASSQDPQSNYGYTF,TGCGCCAGCAGCCAAGATCCCCAGTCCAACTATGGCTACACCTTC,TRBJ1-2,NA,NA,TRBV4-3
CAWTGDSAIGNTIYF,TGTGCCTGGACCGGGGACAGCGCAATAGGAAACACCATATATTTT,TRBJ1-3,TRBD1,NA,TRBV30
CASSLGSTGGTDTQYF,TGCGCCAGCAGCTTGGGGTCGACAGGGGGAACAGATACGCAGTATTTT,TRBJ2-3,TRBD1,NA,TRBV5-1
CASSYTGRPTDTQYF,TGTGCCAGCAGCTATACAGGGCGACCTACAGATACGCAGTATTTT,TRBJ2-3,NA,NA,TRBV9
CASSRIGGGLSLGTGELFF,TGTGCCAGCAGTCGAATAGGCGGGGGGTTATCACTGGGCACCGGGGAGCTGTTTTTT,TRBJ2-2,TRBD2,NA,TRBV6-6
CASSYSIVTVQETQYF,TGTGCCAGCAGTTACTCGATAGTGACTGTACAAGAGACCCAGTACTTC,TRBJ2-5,NA,NA,TRBV6-2/TRBV6-3
CASSAGLAGGDEQYF,TGCGCCAGCAGTGCCGGCCTAGCGGGGGGGGACGAGCAGTACTTC,TRBJ2-7,TRBD2,NA,TRBV10-2
CASSFYMTGEDAFF,TGTGCCAGCAGCTTCTACATGACAGGGGAGGACGCTTTCTTT,TRBJ1-1,TRBD1,NA,TRBV5-4
CATSDATGTGGDTQYF,TGTGCCACCAGTGATGCAACCGGGACAGGGGGAGATACGCAGTATTTT,TRBJ2-3,TRBD1,once,TRBV24-1
CASRGGSGSFNEQFF,TGCGCCAGCAGAGGTGGGAGCGGGAGTTTCAATGAGCAGTTCTTC,TRBJ2-1,TRBD2,NA,TRBV10-2
CASSQTSGDTDTQYF,TGTGCCAGCAGCCAGACTAGCGGAGACACAGATACGCAGTATTTT,TRBJ2-3,TRBD2,NA,TRBV7-2
CASSLSTSGSSYNEQFF,TGTGCCAGCAGTTTATCAACTAGCGGTAGCTCCTACAATGAGCAGTTCTTC,TRBJ2-1,TRBD2,NA,TRBV27
CASSLEKNTEAFF,TGTGCCAGCAGTCTGGAGAAGAACACTGAAGCTTTCTTT,TRBJ1-1,NA,NA,TRBV12-3/TRBV12-4
CASSRRASWHEQYF,TGTGCCAGTAGTCGACGGGCTAGCTGGCACGAGCAGTACTTC,TRBJ2-7,NA,NA,TRBV19
CAEQQGAKNIQYF,TGCGCCGAACAACAGGGGGCCAAAAACATTCAGTACTTC,TRBJ2-4,TRBD1,NA,TRBV23-1
CASSPQIRARSNQPQHF,TGTGCCAGCAGCCCCCAAATTCGAGCTAGAAGCAATCAGCCCCAGCATTTT,TRBJ1-5,NA,NA,TRBV5-5
CASSDTYSNQPQHF,TGTGCCAGCAGTGACACATATAGCAATCAGCCCCAGCATTTT,TRBJ1-5,NA,NA,TRBV6-4
CANRGATNEKLFF,TGTGCCAACAGAGGGGCAACTAATGAAAAACTGTTTTTT,TRBJ1-4,NA,NA,TRBV10-3
CASSQGGLAVDEQFF,TGCGCCAGCAGCCAAGGGGGACTAGCTGTCGATGAGCAGTTCTTC,TRBJ2-1,TRBD2,NA,TRBV4-3
CASSKEGLQNTEAFF,TGTGCCAGCAGCAAAGAGGGGCTGCAGAACACTGAAGCTTTCTTT,TRBJ1-1,NA,NA,TRBV21-1
CASRKSGGNTEAFF,TGTGCCAGTAGAAAATCGGGGGGTAACACTGAAGCTTTCTTT,TRBJ1-1,NA,NA,TRBV19
CASSKFRTGGRYEQYF,TGTGCCAGCAGCAAATTTCGGACAGGGGGCAGGTACGAGCAGTACTTC,TRBJ2-7,TRBD1,many,TRBV7-9
CASSRSGLADSYNEQFF,TGCGCCAGCAGCCGATCCGGACTAGCGGACTCCTACAATGAGCAGTTCTTC,TRBJ2-1,TRBD2,NA,TRBV4-1
CASGQGAIVTEAFF,TGTGCCAGCGGGCAGGGGGCTATTGTCACTGAAGCTTTCTTT,TRBJ1-1,TRBD1,NA,TRBV11-3
CATSRGLAGLATDTQYF,TGTGCCACCAGCAGAGGACTAGCGGGGCTCGCCACAGATACGCAGTATTTT,TRBJ2-3,TRBD2,once,TRBV15
CATSDSGQVSTNEKLFF,TGTGCCACCAGTGACTCCGGACAGGTCTCAACTAATGAAAAACTGTTTTTT,TRBJ1-4,TRBD1,NA,TRBV24-1
CSVEYRSVAYYGYTF,TGCAGCGTTGAATACCGCTCCGTAGCCTACTATGGCTACACCTTC,TRBJ1-2,NA,NA,TRBV29-1